Listed here are 31 T cell receptor beta chains from one sample, sequenced in a study of early stage breast cancer tumors. TCRdb's table, derived via immunoSEQ multiplex PCR, lists solely in-frame clones and lacks some. The sample holds fewer than 15,000 clones, roughly 83% seen once. Sequencing was done on a sample of normal breast tissue next to the tumor. The receptors originated from a person aged 25 to 39 with breast cancer.

V and J are TRBV7-2 and TRBJ2-1, with 11 positions matching TRBD2. Trimming removed 5 bases from V and 2 bases from J; junction bases left unmatched: 5. Germline V CDR1 and CDR2: SGHTA, FQGNSA. This CDR3 is built from 16 residues. The CDR3 is CASSKLAGDTYNEQFF. CDR3 sequence (DNA): TGTGCCAGCAGCAAACTAGCGGGAGACACCTACAATGAGCAGTTCTTC. Filled out from reference TRBV7-2 and TRBJ2-1, the complete variable domain reads GAGVSQSPSNKVTEKGKDVELRCDPISGHTALYWYRQSLGQGLEFLIYFQGNSAPDKSGLPSDRFSAERTGGSVSTLTIQRTQQEDSAVYLCASSKLAGDTYNEQFFGPGTRLTVL.

This sequence joins TRBV10-1 and TRBJ1-2; 7 nucleotides match TRBD1. This CDR3 is built from 14 residues. V shed 6 bases and J 4 bases; nucleotides not matched to a gene: 8. Germline V gene lookup returns CDR1 WNHNN and CDR2 SYGVQD (reference sequence). The CDR3 nucleotides read TGCGCCAGCAGCGCCGGGGACAGTTTCTATGGCTACACCTTC. It encodes CASSAGDSFYGYTF.

The sample holds a few counts of this clone. The chain couples TRBV18 to TRBJ1-5; no definite D call. Trimming removed 0 bases at V and 4 bases at J, with 7 bases between. The germline V gene has CDR1 KGHSH and CDR2 LQKENI. This CDR3 is 14 amino acids long. CDR3 in amino acids: CASSPPNGNQPQHF. The CDR3 nucleotides are TGTGCCAGCTCACCACCGAACGGAAATCAGCCCCAGCATTTT.

This clone has more than one count but fewer than ten. This chain uses TRBV10-1 with TRBJ1-1; no reliable D call. The CDR3 totals 14 residues. CDR1 WNHNN and CDR2 SYGVQD come from the germline V gene (reference sequence). V was trimmed by 3 bases and J by 3 bases, leaving 11 bases between them. The DNA of the CDR3 is TGCGCCAGCAGTGACCCCGGGGAGGACACTGAAGCTTTCTTT. The encoded protein is CASSDPGEDTEAFF.

The rearrangement links TRBV19 to TRBJ1-2; 8 positions agree with TRBD1. The CDR3 totals 15 residues. CDR1 is LNHDA and CDR2 is SQIVND in the germline V gene (reference sequence). The ends lost 3 bases at V and 4 bases at J; junction bases unmatched: 7. The CDR3 coding sequence is TGTGCCAGTAGTATTGCTCGGACAGGGCTCTATGGCTACACCTTC. Translation gives CASSIARTGLYGYTF.

The chain is built from TRBV4-1 and TRBJ2-1, with a possible D match to TRBD2 (6 bases). The V gene's germline CDR1 is MGHRA and CDR2 YSYEKL. The CDR3 loop spans 16 amino acids. V lost 0 bases, J lost 6 bases, and 15 bases lay in between. The CDR3 spells CASSQDELALINEQFF. The CDR3 nucleotides are TGCGCCAGCAGCCAAGATGAACTAGCTTTAATCAATGAGCAGTTCTTC.

V and J are TRBV27 and TRBJ2-1; D is possibly TRBD2 (6 bases). The length of the CDR3 is 16 residues. V lost 1 base and J 5 bases, leaving 15 bases between the germline ends. Germline-derived CDR1 and CDR2 are MNHEY and SMNVEV (reference sequence). DNA for the CDR3: TGTGCCAGCAGTTTATGGACGGGAGCGGGCAACAATGAGCAGTTCTTC. The encoded protein is CASSLWTGAGNNEQFF.

This clone has just one count. V is TRBV9 and J is TRBJ2-7; TRBD2 is a possible D gene (6 bases). This CDR3 is built from 16 residues. The germline CDR1 and CDR2 sequences are SGDLS and YYNGEE. With 0 bases removed from V and 0 bases from J, the gap between germline ends came to 13 bases. The CDR3 DNA follows: TGTGCCAGCAGCGTAGCTGGAGGGGTGGCCTCCTACGAGCAGTACTTC. Protein sequence: CASSVAGGVASYEQYF.

The chain couples TRBV6-6 to TRBJ2-6; possibly TRBD2 for D (5 bases). The CDR3 is made up of 15 amino acids. Between the trimmed V and J ends, which lost 7 bases and 0 bases, there was a span of 10 bases. The germline V gene encodes CDR1 MNHNY and CDR2 SVGAGI (reference sequence). The CDR3 DNA reads as TGTGCCAGCACCCTAGGAGGCTCTGGGGCCAACGTCCTGACTTTC. It is translated as CASTLGGSGANVLTF.

The rearrangement uses TRBV19 and TRBJ2-1; possible D gene TRBD2, 5 bases. Trimming removed 10 bases from V and 0 bases from J, with 13 bases in between. The V gene's germline CDR1 is LNHDA and CDR2 SQIVND (reference sequence). The CDR3 runs 14 residues. CDR3 residues: CANTSGSSYNEQFF. The CDR3 DNA sequence: TGTGCCAATACATCGGGAAGCTCCTACAATGAGCAGTTCTTC.

The chain carries TRBV7-8 and TRBJ1-4; no firm D call. Trimming shortened V by 1 base and J by 8 bases, and 14 bases separated the two germline ends. The CDR3 loop spans 15 amino acids. Germline CDR1 SGHVS, CDR2 FQNEAQ. DNA of the CDR3: TGTGCCAGCAGCTTAGAGACGGCAATGGTGGAAAAACTGTTTTTT. Its protein is CASSLETAMVEKLFF.

The chain carries TRBV12-2 and TRBJ1-1; TRBD1 is taken as the D call from the table, unchecked against the DNA. TRBV12-2 is termed a pseudogene. CDR3 length: 16 amino acids. DNA of the CDR3: TGTGCAAGTCGCCGCGGGGACAGGGTTTGTAACACTGAAGCTTTCTTT. Protein sequence: CASRRGDRVCNTEAFF.

This clone came up once. The V and J genes are TRBV4-1 and TRBJ2-1, with D perhaps assigned TRBD1 or TRBD2 (5 bases each). The germline gives CDR1 MGHRA, CDR2 YSYEKL. This CDR3 has 16 amino acids. With 0 bases removed from V and 4 bases from J, the gap between germline ends came to 13 bases. CDR3 sequence: CASSQEGTLHYNEQFF. The CDR3 region has the DNA TGCGCCAGCAGCCAAGAAGGGACCTTACATTACAATGAGCAGTTCTTC.

The chain combines TRBV18 with TRBJ1-1; D is undetermined. V was shortened by 5 bases and J by 1 base, with 11 bases between the two germline ends. The CDR3 has 14 residues. CDR1 and CDR2 (germline): KGHSH, LQKENI. CDR3 protein: CASSDLIQNTEAFF. The CDR3, as DNA: TGTGCCAGCTCAGATCTTATACAGAACACTGAAGCTTTCTTT. Full variable domain (rest looked up from reference TRBV18 and TRBJ1-1): NAGVMQNPRHLVRRRGQEARLRCSPMKGHSHVYWYRQLPEEGLKFMVYLQKENIIDESGMPKERFSAEFPKEGPSILRIQQVVRGDSAAYFCASSDLIQNTEAFFGQGTRLTVV.

V and J are TRBV6-4 and TRBJ2-1, with TRBD1 matching 8 bases. The CDR3 is 16 amino acids. V was clipped by 4 bases and J by 3 bases; unmatched bases: 8. The germline V gene has CDR1 MRHNA and CDR2 SNTAGT. The CDR3 protein is CASSVEAQGGYNEQFF. CDR3 DNA sequence: TGTGCCAGCAGTGTTGAGGCACAGGGGGGCTACAATGAGCAGTTCTTC.

This rearrangement joins TRBV7-3 to TRBJ2-5; tentatively, D is TRBD2 (6 bases). There are 15 residues in the CDR3. Germline lookup yields CDR1 SGHTA and CDR2 FQGTGA. V was cut by 5 bases and J by 0 bases, with 13 bases left in between. CDR3: CASSPSSGDQETQYF. The CDR3 DNA reads TGTGCCAGCAGCCCATCCTCGGGAGACCAAGAGACCCAGTACTTC.

This clone occurred once. The V gene is TRBV18, the J gene TRBJ2-3, with TRBD2 matching over 15 bases. Losses at the gene ends were 4 bases for V and 5 bases for J; bases not matched to a gene: 4. The V gene's germline CDR1 is KGHSH and CDR2 LQKENI. This CDR3 is 16 amino acids long. The CDR3, as DNA: TGTGCCAGCTCACGGACTAGCGGGAGGGCCCTAGATACGCAGTATTTT. Encoded protein: CASSRTSGRALDTQYF.

V and J are TRBV7-2 and TRBJ2-7; 8 nucleotides agree with TRBD2. The V and J ends lost 4 bases and 6 bases, in that order; junction bases with no gene match: 14. From germline, CDR1 is SGHTA and CDR2 FQGNSA. CDR3 size: 16 residues. The CDR3 reads CASSSRPPGLVGEQYF. The CDR3 DNA sequence: TGTGCCAGCAGCTCACGACCTCCGGGACTAGTCGGCGAGCAGTACTTC.

The chain joins TRBV5-4 to TRBJ2-4; D remains ambiguous. Germline loops: CDR1 SGHNT, CDR2 YYREEE (reference sequence). This CDR3 is 14 amino acids long. With 0 bases removed from V and 2 bases from J, the gap between germline ends came to 6 bases. The CDR3 region has the DNA TGTGCCAGCAGCTTGGGAGGAACCAAAAACATTCAGTACTTC. Translation gives CASSLGGTKNIQYF.

The V gene is TRBV29-1, the J gene TRBJ2-3; no clear D gene. V was clipped by 1 base and J by 2 bases, with 7 bases between them. Germline V gene data show CDR1 as SQVTM and CDR2 as ANQGSEA. The CDR3 length is 13 residues. CDR3 region: CSVEVQITDTQYF. The CDR3 region has the DNA TGCAGCGTTGAAGTGCAGATCACAGATACGCAGTATTTT.

This clone was recorded once. The chain joins TRBV19 to TRBJ1-1, with D perhaps TRBD1 (5 bases). The CDR3 consists of 17 residues. Per the germline V gene, CDR1 is LNHDA and CDR2 is SQIVND (reference sequence). V was cut by 1 base and J by 4 bases, with 19 bases left in between. CDR3 region: CASSIGQGALLGTEAFF. CDR3 bases: TGTGCCAGTAGTATAGGGCAGGGAGCCCTGCTGGGCACTGAAGCTTTCTTT.

The rearrangement joins TRBV5-1 to TRBJ2-7; 14 bases fit TRBD2. V dropped 4 bases and J dropped 4; count of bases not matched to a gene: 4. The CDR3 covers 15 residues. Germline V gene data show CDR1 as SGHRS and CDR2 as YFSETQ. The CDR3, as DNA: TGCGCCAGCAGCCCGGGACTAGCGGGAGCATACGAGCAGTACTTC. Amino acid sequence: CASSPGLAGAYEQYF.

A few counts support this clone. The chain links TRBV5-1 to TRBJ1-1, with 7 bases that match TRBD1. Losses at the gene ends were 3 bases for V and 6 bases for J; bases not matched to a gene: 5. The length of the CDR3 is 13 residues. Germline CDR1 is SGHRS and CDR2 is YFSETQ. The CDR3 spells CASSSGQVPEAFF. CDR3 DNA sequence: TGCGCCAGCAGCTCCGGACAGGTCCCTGAAGCTTTCTTT.

This chain joins TRBV9 and TRBJ2-5, with TRBD2 identical over 9 bases. V trimming: 1 base; J trimming: 3 bases; junction bases outside the gene matches: 4. The CDR3 is 15 amino acids. Germline V gene data show CDR1 as SGDLS and CDR2 as YYNGEE. CDR3 sequence (DNA): TGTGCCAGCAGCGTAACGACTAGCGGAGAAGAGACCCAGTACTTC. This codes for CASSVTTSGEETQYF.

The rearrangement joins TRBV7-2 to TRBJ2-7; 14 bases fit TRBD2. The V gene's germline CDR1 is SGHTA and CDR2 FQGNSA. This CDR3 is built from 16 residues. V dropped 1 base and J dropped 6; count of bases not matched to a gene: 5. The CDR3 loop is CASSLVAGLAGGEQYF. The CDR3 nucleotides read TGTGCCAGCAGCTTAGTGGCAGGACTAGCGGGAGGCGAGCAGTACTTC. The full variable domain, rest sourced from reference TRBV7-2 and TRBJ2-7, is GAGVSQSPSNKVTEKGKDVELRCDPISGHTALYWYRQSLGQGLEFLIYFQGNSAPDKSGLPSDRFSAERTGGSVSTLTIQRTQQEDSAVYLCASSLVAGLAGGEQYFGPGTRLTVT.

This clone has a handful of counts. The rearrangement links TRBV30 to TRBJ1-1, with TRBD1 identical over 7 bases. The germline V gene has CDR1 GTSNPN and CDR2 SVGIG (reference sequence). The CDR3 has 12 residues. J lost 1 base, V lost 5 bases, and 1 base had no gene match. CDR3 sequence reads: CAWYRGNTEAFF. The DNA of the CDR3 is TGTGCCTGGTACAGGGGGAACACTGAAGCTTTCTTT.

This clone has only one observation. This sequence joins TRBV2 and TRBJ1-1; the D is unclear. Deletions cut 7 bases from V and 2 bases from J, with 11 bases between. CDR1 and CDR2 (germline): SNHLY, FYNNEI. The CDR3 is 13 residues long. CDR3 bases: TGTGCCAGCACGTTAGGCCTTAACACTGAAGCTTTCTTT. Translation: CASTLGLNTEAFF.

V gene TRBV18 combines with J gene TRBJ2-5; the D is unclear. The J call may not be correct, given that the DNA end is closer to TRBJ2-7. This CDR3 is 14 amino acids long. Germline loops: CDR1 KGHSH, CDR2 LQKENI. The CDR3 is CASSRPTDPYEQYF. The DNA of the CDR3 is TGTGCCAGCTCTCGTCCAACCGATCCCTACGAGCAGTACTTC.

Worth noting for this clone: Relative to the germline gene, one junction end is altered; a read error may explain this. The chain has TRBV10-3 and TRBJ1-1; 7 bases are a match to TRBD1. Germline V gene data show CDR1 as ENHRY and CDR2 as SYGVKD. CDR3 length: 14 residues. CDR3 amino acids: CASSSTGSNTEAFF. CDR3 nucleotides: TGTGCCAGCAGTTCGACAGGGTCGAACACTGAAGCTTTCTTT.

This sequence joins TRBV5-4 and TRBJ1-3; 9 nucleotides line up with TRBD1. V was clipped by 4 bases and J by 4 bases; unmatched bases: 6. The CDR3 spans 15 residues. Germline CDR1 and CDR2: SGHNT and YYREEE (reference sequence). CDR3 in amino acids: CASSAGQGSGNTIYF. The DNA for the CDR3 is TGTGCCAGCAGCGCGGGACAGGGATCAGGAAACACCATATATTTT. Variable domain in full (rest from reference TRBV5-4 and TRBJ1-3): ETGVTQSPTHLIKTRGQQVTLRCSSQSGHNTVSWYQQALGQGPQFIFQYYREEENGRGNFPPRFSGLQFPNYSSELNVNALELDDSALYLCASSAGQGSGNTIYFGEGSWLTVV.

The chain couples TRBV5-1 to TRBJ1-1; 7 bases map to TRBD1. The length of the CDR3 is 14 residues. Trimming cost V 0 bases and J 1 base; bases outside gene matches: 0. Germline CDR1 reads SGHRS; CDR2 reads YFSETQ. The CDR3 DNA reads as TGCGCCAGCAGCTTGGGGACAGGGAACACTGAAGCTTTCTTT. Amino acids: CASSLGTGNTEAFF.